Listed below are T cell receptor beta chains from one sample, sequenced in a study of OX40 agonist ivuxolimab in advanced cancers. This table comes from immunoSEQ multiplex PCR, and its TCRdb copy is limited to in-frame clones, with some not included. The sample carries about 77,000 clones, 65% to 90% recorded once. Sequences were derived from CD4+ or CD8+ T cells sorted from blood, sampled in a trial of the OX40 agonist ivuxolimab. The receptors stem from an adult with an advanced solid tumor such as melanoma, head and neck, liver or kidney cancer. Both conserved end residues are part of each CDR3. D genes are given only for firm matches. The size field is filled for only some rows; it gives once, few, many or a size class.

d_call j_call clone_size v_call cdr3_aa cdr3_nt
. TRBJ2-3 . TRBV6-5 CASSSPGGSDTQYF TGTGCCAGCAGTTCCCCGGGGGGCTCAGATACGCAGTATTTT
. TRBJ1-4 . TRBV7-2 CASSLGQGNEKLFF TGTGCCAGCAGCTTGGGCCAGGGTAATGAAAAACTGTTTTTT
TRBD1 TRBJ2-3 . TRBV6-5 CASKWTGSTDTQYF TGTGCCAGCAAATGGACAGGGAGCACAGATACGCAGTATTTT
TRBD1 TRBJ1-6 . TRBV2 CASTSSGTGTFSPLHF TGTGCCAGCACCTCCTCGGGGACAGGGACCTTTTCACCCCTCCACTTT
. TRBJ1-1 few TRBV10-3 CAISETERGNTEAFF TGTGCCATCAGTGAAACAGAGAGGGGGAACACTGAAGCTTTCTTT
. TRBJ1-1 . TRBV7-9 CASSLFMDTGAFF TGTGCCAGCAGCTTATTCATGGACACGGGAGCTTTCTTT
. TRBJ1-2 . TRBV4-3 CASSLQPRGGDYGYTF TGCGCCAGCAGCCTACAGCCTCGCGGGGGGGACTATGGCTACACCTTC
TRBD1 TRBJ1-1 . TRBV7-8 CASSPRQGAGDTEAFF TGTGCCAGCAGCCCCCGACAGGGGGCTGGGGACACTGAAGCTTTCTTT
TRBD1 TRBJ2-7 . TRBV18 CASSPRGQGSYEQYF TGTGCCAGCTCACCACGAGGACAGGGTTCCTACGAGCAGTACTTC
TRBD1 TRBJ1-1 . TRBV6-1 CASNRGDTEAFF TGTGCCAGCAACAGGGGGGACACTGAAGCTTTCTTT
. TRBJ1-1 . TRBV11-2 CASSLDFGGVSEAFF TGTGCCAGCAGCTTAGATTTTGGGGGGGTATCGGAAGCTTTCTTT
. TRBJ2-3 . TRBV6-1 CASSGHGQATDTQYF TGTGCCAGCAGCGGTCATGGGCAGGCCACAGATACGCAGTATTTT
TRBD1 TRBJ1-1 few TRBV11-2 CASGRQGESFF TGTGCCAGCGGCCGACAGGGGGAATCTTTCTTT
. TRBJ1-3 . TRBV6-5 CASSFDSSGNTIYF TGTGCCAGCAGCTTCGACAGCTCTGGAAACACCATATATTTT
TRBD1 TRBJ1-1 . TRBV6-5 CASSYRDRGSEAFF TGTGCCAGCAGTTACCGGGACAGGGGCTCGGAAGCTTTCTTT
. TRBJ2-5 . TRBV2 CASKGYEGEETQYF TGTGCCAGCAAGGGGTATGAGGGGGAAGAGACCCAGTACTTC
TRBD1 TRBJ2-3 . TRBV5-8 CASSATGQGYDTQYF TGTGCCAGCAGCGCAACGGGACAGGGCTACGATACGCAGTATTTT
. TRBJ2-3 . TRBV7-2 CASSLMYGPTPTDTQYF TGTGCCAGCAGCTTAATGTACGGCCCGACCCCCACAGATACGCAGTATTTT
. TRBJ2-2 . TRBV5-1 CASSEEVRPRSTGELFF TGCGCCAGCAGCGAAGAAGTGCGACCGCGCTCCACCGGGGAGCTGTTTTTT
. TRBJ1-2 . TRBV4-3 CASSQDTGHNYGYTF TGCGCCAGCAGCCAAGACACAGGGCACAACTATGGCTACACCTTC
. TRBJ1-1 few TRBV6-5 CASSSARWTEAFF TGTGCCAGCAGTTCCGCCCGGTGGACTGAAGCTTTCTTT
TRBD1 TRBJ2-3 . TRBV13 CASSLGTGEFGTQYF TGTGCCAGCAGCTTAGGGACAGGGGAATTCGGTACGCAGTATTTT
TRBD2 TRBJ2-3 . TRBV6-5 CASRRDYSADTQYF TGTGCCAGCAGAAGGGACTATAGCGCAGATACGCAGTATTTT
TRBD2 TRBJ2-5 . TRBV2 CASSVGLAGAETQYF TGTGCCAGCAGTGTTGGCCTAGCGGGGGCTGAGACCCAGTACTTC
. TRBJ2-5 . TRBV2 CASSEGPVETQYF TGTGCCAGCAGTGAAGGACCTGTAGAGACCCAGTACTTC
. TRBJ1-5 once TRBV9 CASSVGDQPQHF TGTGCCAGCAGCGTAGGAGATCAGCCCCAGCATTTT
. TRBJ1-1 . TRBV29-1 CSVSDVRNTEAFF TGCAGCGTGTCGGACGTCCGGAACACTGAAGCTTTCTTT
. TRBJ1-2 . TRBV10-3 CAIMGGTGGWGYTF TGTGCCATCATGGGCGGGACCGGTGGCTGGGGCTACACCTTC